Listed below are T cell receptor beta chains from one sample, sequenced in a study of blood T cell repertoires in COVID-19. Only in-frame clones appear in the TCRdb table, and some are missing; sequencing was by immunoSEQ multiplex PCR. This table has over 250,000 clones, about 89% appearing once. Sequenced: peripheral blood. The receptors come from a man in his forties who had recovered from COVID-19. Each CDR3 is given with its conserved first and last residue. Each record gives: V gene, clone size, J gene, D gene, CDR3 protein, CDR3 DNA. The D gene is left open where the match is weak. Not every row has a clone size; where given, it reads once, few, many or a size class.

TRBV19	-	TRBJ2-5	TRBD2	CASSSGLGVETQYF	TGTGCCAGTAGTTCGGGACTAGGGGTAGAGACCCAGTACTTC
TRBV4-3	many	TRBJ2-5	-	CASSPQQGQDQYF	TGCGCCAGCAGCCCCCAACAGGGACAAGACCAGTACTTC
TRBV29-1	-	TRBJ1-1	-	CSAGHPYTEAFF	TGCAGCGCGGGACACCCTTACACTGAAGCTTTCTTT
TRBV7-9	-	TRBJ2-3	-	CASSLDGGIGDTQYF	TGTGCCAGCAGCTTAGATGGGGGGATTGGAGATACGCAGTATTTT
TRBV6-5	-	TRBJ2-3	TRBD1	CASRNRGLTQYF	TGTGCCAGCAGAAACAGGGGTCTTACGCAGTATTTT
TRBV19	-	TRBJ2-7	TRBD1	CASSRGTGASSYEQYF	TGTGCCAGTAGTAGGGGGACAGGGGCCAGCTCCTACGAGCAGTACTTC
TRBV2	-	TRBJ1-1	-	CASSELGYRDLNAEAFF	TGTGCCAGCAGTGAGCTAGGTTACAGGGACCTTAACGCTGAAGCTTTCTTT
TRBV19	few	TRBJ2-7	TRBD1	CASSTPTGNEQYF	TGTGCCAGTAGTACCCCGACAGGGAACGAGCAGTACTTC
TRBV2	-	TRBJ2-2	TRBD1	CASSEVGTGAITGELFF	TGTGCCAGCAGTGAAGTAGGGACAGGGGCGATCACCGGGGAGCTGTTTTTT
TRBV27	-	TRBJ1-5	-	CASSNYRGIANQPQHF	TGTGCCAGCAGTAACTATCGAGGAATCGCCAATCAGCCCCAGCATTTT
TRBV18	-	TRBJ1-5	-	CASSPQGDGSQPQHF	TGTGCCAGCTCGCCCCAGGGAGACGGGAGTCAGCCCCAGCATTTT
TRBV3-1/TRBV3-2	-	TRBJ2-1	-	CASSQDGLGEQFF	TGTGCCAGCAGCCAAGACGGACTGGGTGAGCAGTTCTTC
TRBV9	-	TRBJ1-1	-	CASSVGWDIVNTEAFF	TGTGCCAGCAGCGTAGGTTGGGACATAGTGAACACTGAAGCTTTCTTT
TRBV6-5	-	TRBJ1-1	-	CASSYRGGRTEAFF	TGTGCCAGCAGTTACCGGGGAGGGAGGACTGAAGCTTTCTTT
TRBV9	-	TRBJ2-7	TRBD2	CASSVHAGGPVGEQYF	TGTGCCAGCAGCGTACACGCGGGGGGGCCCGTCGGGGAGCAGTACTTC
TRBV27	-	TRBJ2-7	-	CASSFLSGPYEQYF	TGTGCCAGCAGTTTCTTAAGCGGCCCCTACGAGCAGTACTTC
TRBV6-6	-	TRBJ2-2	TRBD1	CASSQQSGTANTGELFF	TGTGCCAGCAGTCAACAATCCGGGACAGCGAACACCGGGGAGCTGTTTTTT
TRBV7-6	-	TRBJ2-5	-	CASSLLSWEDLKGETQYF	TGTGCCAGCAGCTTATTATCGTGGGAGGACCTGAAAGGGGAGACCCAGTACTTC
TRBV3-1/TRBV3-2	-	TRBJ2-1	-	CASSTPFDSEQFF	TGTGCCAGCAGCACCCCCTTCGATAGTGAGCAGTTCTTC
TRBV29-1	-	TRBJ1-2	-	CSVFEDTNYGYTF	TGCAGCGTTTTCGAGGACACTAACTATGGCTACACCTTC
TRBV6-6	-	TRBJ2-5	-	CASSYGGRGGSETQYF	TGTGCCAGCAGTTACGGGGGGCGGGGAGGGAGCGAGACCCAGTACTTC
TRBV9	-	TRBJ1-6	-	CASSVESSWPPLHF	TGTGCCAGCAGCGTAGAGTCTTCATGGCCACCCCTCCACTTT
TRBV15	-	TRBJ1-1	-	CATSRGNRAPWSTEAFF	TGTGCCACCAGCAGAGGGAACAGGGCCCCCTGGAGCACTGAAGCTTTCTTT
TRBV6-5	-	TRBJ1-3	-	CASSPGAGPGNTIYF	TGTGCCAGCAGCCCAGGGGCAGGGCCTGGAAACACCATATATTTT
TRBV6-5	-	TRBJ1-2	-	CASSSTLLAGYGYTF	TGTGCCAGCAGTTCGACATTACTGGCAGGCTATGGCTACACCTTC
TRBV9	-	TRBJ2-5	TRBD2	CASSVVGGGQETQYF	TGTGCCAGCAGCGTAGTTGGCGGGGGGCAAGAGACCCAGTACTTC
TRBV19	-	TRBJ2-3	TRBD2	CASVGLAAPRGNTQYF	TGTGCCAGTGTAGGACTAGCCGCCCCTCGCGGGAATACGCAGTATTTT
TRBV18	-	TRBJ1-1	-	CASSLGGLATEAFF	TGTGCCAGCTCACTGGGTGGGCTGGCGACTGAAGCTTTCTTT
TRBV12-5	-	TRBJ2-7	-	CASGLVDRTSTEQYF	TGTGCTAGTGGTTTGGTCGACAGGACCTCTACCGAGCAGTACTTC
TRBV7-2	-	TRBJ2-2	TRBD2	CASSRPNSGRPTGELFF	TGTGCCAGCAGTCGACCTAATAGCGGGAGACCCACCGGGGAGCTGTTTTTT
TRBV6-6	-	TRBJ1-2	-	CASSYSVNLGGYTF	TGTGCCAGCAGTTACTCAGTCAACCTAGGAGGCTACACCTTC
TRBV4-1	-	TRBJ2-7	TRBD2	CASSHPGEGSSYEQYF	TGCGCCAGCAGCCACCCGGGGGAGGGAAGCTCCTACGAGCAGTACTTC
TRBV29-1	-	TRBJ1-2	TRBD1	CSVEVWGSGGSGTF	TGCAGCGTTGAAGTTTGGGGGTCAGGGGGTAGTGGGACCTTC
TRBV27	-	TRBJ2-6	-	CASSPPGWSGANVLTF	TGTGCCAGCAGTCCCCCCGGGTGGTCTGGGGCCAACGTCCTGACTTTC
TRBV10-3	-	TRBJ1-6	-	CAISQDSYNSPLHF	TGTGCCATCAGCCAGGACAGTTATAATTCACCCCTCCACTTT
TRBV4-3	-	TRBJ2-7	-	CASSQEARGSYEQYF	TGCGCCAGCAGCCAAGAAGCCAGGGGCTCCTACGAGCAGTACTTC
TRBV10-3	-	TRBJ1-4	TRBD1	CAISESPGQHNEKLFF	TGTGCCATCAGTGAGTCTCCGGGACAGCATAATGAAAAACTGTTTTTT
TRBV27	-	TRBJ2-1	-	CASSFSGKQFF	TGTGCCAGCAGTTTCTCGGGTAAGCAGTTCTTC
TRBV5-1	-	TRBJ1-6	TRBD1	CASSLGGTGNSPLHF	TGCGCCAGCAGCTTGGGAGGGACAGGGAATTCACCCCTCCACTTT
TRBV19	-	TRBJ1-3	-	CASAIGGSGNTIYF	TGTGCCAGTGCCATAGGAGGGTCTGGAAACACCATATATTTT
TRBV9	few	TRBJ2-4	-	CASSVEGENIQYF	TGTGCCAGCAGCGTAGAGGGAGAAAACATTCAGTACTTC
TRBV11-3	-	TRBJ2-1	-	CASSLSAATGEQFF	TGTGCCAGCAGTTTGTCAGCGGCAACTGGTGAGCAGTTCTTC
TRBV7-3	-	TRBJ2-2	-	CASSLKTRPGHRVSTGELFF	TGTGCCAGCAGCTTAAAAACACGACCGGGACACCGTGTTAGTACCGGGGAGCTGTTTTTT
TRBV7-2	-	TRBJ2-3	TRBD2	CASSRSFQFGGGGTDTQYF	TGTGCCAGCAGCCGTAGTTTTCAGTTTGGGGGGGGTGGGACAGATACGCAGTATTTT
TRBV11-2	-	TRBJ2-5	TRBD1	CASSWGQQETQYF	TGTGCCAGCAGCTGGGGACAGCAAGAGACCCAGTACTTC
TRBV3-1/TRBV3-2	-	TRBJ2-5	-	CASSQEEGLLPETQYF	TGTGCCAGCAGCCAAGAGGAGGGACTCCTTCCCGAGACCCAGTACTTC
TRBV30	-	TRBJ1-4	TRBD1	CAWSVSGGTGEKLFF	TGTGCCTGGAGTGTTTCGGGTGGGACAGGGGAAAAACTGTTTTTT